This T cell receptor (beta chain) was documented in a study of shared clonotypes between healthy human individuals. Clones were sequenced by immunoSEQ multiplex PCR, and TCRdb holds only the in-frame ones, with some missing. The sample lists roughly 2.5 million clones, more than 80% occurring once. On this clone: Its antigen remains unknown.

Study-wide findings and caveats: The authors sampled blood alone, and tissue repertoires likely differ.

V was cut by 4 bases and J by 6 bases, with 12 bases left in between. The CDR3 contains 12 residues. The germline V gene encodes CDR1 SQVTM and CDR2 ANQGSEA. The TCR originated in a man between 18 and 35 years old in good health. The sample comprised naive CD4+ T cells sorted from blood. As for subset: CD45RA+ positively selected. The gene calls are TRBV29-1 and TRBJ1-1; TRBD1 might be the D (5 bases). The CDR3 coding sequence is TGCAGCGTTGTTTCAGGGATTCCTGAAGCTTTCTTT. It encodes CSVVSGIPEAFF.